Listed below are T cell receptor beta chains from one sample, sequenced in a study of blood T cell repertoires in COVID-19. TCRdb keeps only in-frame clones here, not all; method: immunoSEQ multiplex PCR. The data show roughly 130,000 clones, approximately 80% seen once. The specimen was peripheral blood. These receptor sequences come from a woman aged 65 to 85 with acute or convalescent COVID-19. Both conserved end residues are part of each CDR3. Fields, in order: D gene, V gene, J gene, clone size, CDR3 DNA, CDR3 protein. The D gene is left open where the match is weak. The size entry is marked missing in some rows and otherwise reads once, few, many or a size class.

.	TRBV29-1	TRBJ2-2	once	TGCAGCGCGAACAGACAGAACACCGGGGAGCTGTTTTTT	CSANRQNTGELFF
.	TRBV7-2	TRBJ2-2	few	TGTGCCAGCAGCTCACTTGTTTTGGCCGGGGAGCTGTTTTTT	CASSSLVLAGELFF
.	TRBV19	TRBJ1-1	.	TGTGCCAGTAGTATGAGACAGGCTGAAGCTTTCTTT	CASSMRQAEAFF
TRBD2	TRBV5-4	TRBJ2-1	.	TGTGCCAGCAGCTTGGGGCAGACTAGCGGGGGGCTAAATGAGCAGTTCTTC	CASSLGQTSGGLNEQFF
.	TRBV7-2	TRBJ1-1	.	TGTGCCAGCAGCTTAATAGACATCAACACTGAAGCTTTCTTT	CASSLIDINTEAFF
.	TRBV2	TRBJ1-5	.	TGTGCCAGCAGTGAAGGACAGAGGAGCATGCCCCAGCATTTT	CASSEGQRSMPQHF
.	TRBV7-2	TRBJ1-1	once	TGTGCCAGCAGCTTACAGGCCTCAAATGAAGCTTTCTTT	CASSLQASNEAFF
.	TRBV30	TRBJ1-2	few	TGTGCCTGGAGTTTCGGGACACCCAACCCTAACTATGGCTACACCTTC	CAWSFGTPNPNYGYTF
.	TRBV19	TRBJ1-5	once	TGTGCCAGTAGTATAGACGGTTTCGGTCAGCCCCAGCATTTT	CASSIDGFGQPQHF
.	TRBV29-1	TRBJ1-3	.	TGCAGCGTCGGGGGAGCTGGAAACACCATATATTTT	CSVGGAGNTIYF
.	TRBV5-6	TRBJ1-1	.	TGTGCCAGCAGCTTAGTGGACAGAAAGAACACTGAAGCTTTCTTT	CASSLVDRKNTEAFF
.	TRBV15	TRBJ2-5	.	TGTGCCACCAGCAGACAGGGAACGTCATCTTTGACCCAGTACTTC	CATSRQGTSSLTQYF
.	TRBV4-3	TRBJ1-4	.	TGCGCCAGCAGCCAAGATACGGGGATCCCTAATGAAAAACTGTTTTTT	CASSQDTGIPNEKLFF
TRBD2	TRBV5-4	TRBJ2-5	.	TGTGCCAGCAGCCCGAGGGACGGTGGGGGGGTAAAGACCCAGTACTTC	CASSPRDGGGVKTQYF
TRBD1	TRBV7-6	TRBJ1-6	.	TGTGCCAGCAGCTTAAAAGTCCCGGGACAGGTTAATTCACCCCTCCACTTT	CASSLKVPGQVNSPLHF
.	TRBV27	TRBJ1-1	.	TGTGCCAGCAGTGGCCTTTTAAGGAACACTGAAGCTTTCTTT	CASSGLLRNTEAFF
.	TRBV11-3	TRBJ2-1	.	TGTGCCAGCAGCTCCCTGGGCAGGGGGGACAATGAGCAGTTCTTC	CASSSLGRGDNEQFF
TRBD2	TRBV3-1/TRBV3-2	TRBJ2-1	once	TGTGCCAGCAGCCAAACTAGCGGGGGGGGCAATGAGCAGTTCTTC	CASSQTSGGGNEQFF
TRBD1	TRBV28	TRBJ1-2	.	TGTGCCAGCAGAATACAGGGGGCGGAAGGCTACACCTTC	CASRIQGAEGYTF
TRBD1	TRBV24-1	TRBJ1-2	.	TGTGCCACCAGTGATTCGGACAGGGGCTATGGCTACACCTTC	CATSDSDRGYGYTF
.	TRBV11-2	TRBJ1-5	.	TGTGCCAGCAGCACAGGTTCCGGTCAGCCCCAGCATTTT	CASSTGSGQPQHF
TRBD2	TRBV5-4	TRBJ2-2	.	TGTGCCAGCAGCTTGAACCCTAGCGGGCTTACCGGGGAGCTGTTTTTT	CASSLNPSGLTGELFF
.	TRBV4-3	TRBJ1-5	.	TGCGCCAGCAGCCAAGATACAGCCCTCAATCAGCCCCAGCATTTT	CASSQDTALNQPQHF
TRBD1	TRBV9	TRBJ1-1	few	TGTGCCAGCAGTTTGACAGGGATGAACACTGAAGCTTTCTTT	CASSLTGMNTEAFF
TRBD1	TRBV6-5	TRBJ1-5	.	TGTGCCAGCAGTTCCGCCAGGGGGTACAATCAGCCCCAGCATTTT	CASSSARGYNQPQHF
.	TRBV27	TRBJ2-2	few	TGTGCCAGCAGTTCCGGCGGAGGGAAAATGGAGCTGTTTTTT	CASSSGGGKMELFF
TRBD1	TRBV7-9	TRBJ1-2	once	TGTGCCAGCAGCTTAGAGGACAGGGTACGTGGCTACACCTTC	CASSLEDRVRGYTF
.	TRBV1	TRBJ2-3	.	TGCACCAGCAGCCAAGACCAGCGAGGGGATACGCAGTATTTT	CTSSQDQRGDTQYF
TRBD2	TRBV24-1	TRBJ2-1	few	TGTGCCACCAGTGAGGGCGGGACTAGCGTGGGAGCTTACAATGAGCAGTTCTTC	CATSEGGTSVGAYNEQFF
.	TRBV11-3	TRBJ1-4	.	TGTGCCAGCAGCGTGGGACTGAGGAGGGAAAAACTGTTTTTT	CASSVGLRREKLFF
.	TRBV6-5	TRBJ2-5	.	TGTGCCAGCAGTTACTCGATGAATCAGATTCAAGAGACCCAGTACTTC	CASSYSMNQIQETQYF
.	TRBV28	TRBJ1-6	.	TGTGCCAGCAGTTCTGATTCACCCCTCCACTTT	CASSSDSPLHF
TRBD2	TRBV6-2/TRBV6-3	TRBJ2-3	.	TGTGCCAGCAGTTACTCGAGAAGCGGGGGAACAGATACGCAGTATTTT	CASSYSRSGGTDTQYF
.	TRBV6-1	TRBJ1-1	.	TGTGCCAGCAGTGAAGCCAGTTGGGGGGAGTCGGATCAAGCTTTCTTT	CASSEASWGESDQAFF
TRBD2	TRBV5-4	TRBJ2-3	few	TGTGCCAGCAGCTTGACTAGCGGATACACAGATACGCAGTATTTT	CASSLTSGYTDTQYF
.	TRBV19	TRBJ1-2	few	TGTGCCAGTAGTATAACCGGGGCTAACTATGGCTACACCTTC	CASSITGANYGYTF
.	TRBV7-2	TRBJ2-5	.	TGTGCCAGCAGCTTATCGGTGGCTGGTCATGGGCGAGAGACCCAGTACTTC	CASSLSVAGHGRETQYF
TRBD1	TRBV2	TRBJ1-2	.	TGTGCCAGCAGCCTCGACAGGGTCTATGGCTACACCTTC	CASSLDRVYGYTF
.	TRBV7-2	TRBJ2-2	.	TGTGCCAGCAGCTTAACGGGGGGCGCATTGACCACCGGGGAGCTGTTTTTT	CASSLTGGALTTGELFF
.	TRBV5-4	TRBJ1-1	.	TGTGCCAGCAGCCCGTCCGGTGGCAGGGGCGCTGAAGCTTTCTTT	CASSPSGGRGAEAFF
TRBD2	TRBV10-3	TRBJ2-3	.	TGTGCCATCAGTGAGTCTAGCGGGAGCTCAAGCACAGATACGCAGTATTTT	CAISESSGSSSTDTQYF
.	TRBV5-1	TRBJ2-1	once	TGCGCCAGCAGCTTCGGGAGCGGAGAGTCCTACAATGAGCAGTTCTTC	CASSFGSGESYNEQFF
.	TRBV3-1/TRBV3-2	TRBJ1-3	.	TGTGCCAGCAGCCCGCAGGGCTCTGGAAACACCATATATTTT	CASSPQGSGNTIYF
TRBD1	TRBV5-1	TRBJ1-4	.	TGCGCCAGCAGCATTGGACAGGGGGCGGAAAAACTGTTTTTT	CASSIGQGAEKLFF
.	TRBV11-2	TRBJ1-1	.	TGTGCCAGCAGCTTAGCGGTGAACACTGAAGCTTTCTTT	CASSLAVNTEAFF
.	TRBV7-6	TRBJ1-2	many	TGTGCCAGCAGTCCCAACGCGGGGGGCTATGGCTACACCTTC	CASSPNAGGYGYTF
TRBD1	TRBV2	TRBJ2-7	.	TGTGCCAGCAGTGAAAGGTGGACAGGCTACTACGAGCAGTACTTC	CASSERWTGYYEQYF
TRBD1	TRBV2	TRBJ1-2	.	TGTGCCAGCGGAGCCTCGGGACAGGGACTGTATGGCTACACCTTC	CASGASGQGLYGYTF
TRBD2	TRBV12-5	TRBJ2-3	.	TGTGCTAGTGCCCCGGGACTAGACACAGATACGCAGTATTTT	CASAPGLDTDTQYF
.	TRBV6-4	TRBJ1-1	.	TGTGCCAGCAGTGAGGGGGGACTGAACACTGAAGCTTTCTTT	CASSEGGLNTEAFF
TRBD2	TRBV18	TRBJ2-7	.	TGTGCCAGCTCACCGTTGGCTAGCGGGGGGCTTAGTCTCGAGCAGTACTTC	CASSPLASGGLSLEQYF
TRBD1	TRBV3-1/TRBV3-2	TRBJ1-1	.	TGTGCCAGCAGCCAAGCCGGGACAGGTGGCACTGAAGCTTTCTTT	CASSQAGTGGTEAFF